Shown below are 4 T cell receptor beta chains from a single sample sequenced in a study of blood T cell repertoires in COVID-19. Sequencing used immunoSEQ multiplex PCR; TCRdb keeps in-frame clones, though not all of them. Here the sample spans roughly 160,000 clones, 80% being singletons. The sequencing input was PBMCs or T cells enriched from blood (not recorded which). Every receptor here comes from a woman aged 55-70 years who had recovered from COVID-19.

The V and J genes are TRBV9 and TRBJ1-1; D is possibly TRBD1 (6 bases). Germline V CDR1 and CDR2: SGDLS, YYNGEE. Trimming cost V 4 bases and J 0 bases, with 10 bases left between them. The length of the CDR3 is 14 residues. CDR3 bases: TGTGCCAGCAGCAGGACAGCGTTGAACACTGAAGCTTTCTTT. Amino acid sequence: CASSRTALNTEAFF.

V usage is TRBV19 and J usage is TRBJ2-7, with 7 bases identical to TRBD1. The CDR3 covers 15 residues. With 3 bases clipped from V and 2 bases from J, the junction kept 7 bases outside the gene matches. Germline CDR1 reads LNHDA; CDR2 reads SQIVND (reference sequence). The CDR3 bases are TGTGCCAGTAGTATGTGGGGCACAGGGGCCTACGAGCAGTACTTC. This codes for CASSMWGTGAYEQYF.

This rearrangement joins TRBV5-1 to TRBJ1-1; the match to TRBD1 covers 8 bases. The CDR3 runs 14 residues. Trimming cost V 4 bases and J 4 bases; bases outside gene matches: 6. Germline V gene data show CDR1 as SGHRS and CDR2 as YFSETQ. In DNA form, the CDR3 reads TGCGCCAGCAGCCAAACAGGGGGAAGCACTGAAGCTTTCTTT. Translated, it gives CASSQTGGSTEAFF.

This clone was observed a few times. The gene calls are TRBV14 and TRBJ2-2, with 9 bases that match TRBD1. CDR1 and CDR2 (germline): SGHDN, FVKESK. The junction had 13 bases not matched to a gene; V was cut back by 3 bases and J by 2 bases. The CDR3 contains 19 residues. CDR3 protein: CASSHFREKGQGNTGELFF. CDR3 nucleotides: TGTGCCAGCAGCCACTTCAGGGAGAAGGGACAGGGTAACACCGGGGAGCTGTTTTTT.